The 20 T cell receptor beta chains reported below all come from one sample, sequenced in a study of T cell changes during pregnancy in multiple sclerosis. Here immunoSEQ multiplex PCR was the method, and the copy in TCRdb shows in-frame clones only, minus some. This table has roughly 100,000 clones, just over 90% appearing once. This specimen consisted of peripheral blood, obtained in the second trimester of pregnancy. These TCRs come from a female donor in good health, enrolled as a control in a pregnancy study.

The rearrangement links TRBV6-5 to TRBJ2-1; D is ambiguous. CDR1 is MNHEY, CDR2 SVGAGI, per germline. V was trimmed by 6 bases and J by 6 bases, leaving 6 bases between them. This CDR3 contains 11 residues. The CDR3 DNA is TGTGCCAGCAGGCGCCGCAATGAGCAGTTCTTC. Translation: CASRRRNEQFF.

The chain couples TRBV19 to TRBJ1-6, with D tentatively TRBD1 (6 bases). Trimming shortened V by 7 bases and J by 9 bases, and 13 bases separated the two germline ends. This CDR3 comprises 13 residues. Germline V gene lookup returns CDR1 LNHDA and CDR2 SQIVND (reference sequence). The CDR3 nucleotides read TGTGCCAGTAAGCACGGGGGGCTTTCACCCCTCCACTTT. Translated, it gives CASKHGGLSPLHF.

The chain employs TRBV5-6 and TRBJ2-7; possible D gene TRBD1, 5 bases. CDR1 and CDR2 from the germline V gene are SGHDT and YYEEEE. V was clipped by 0 bases and J by 1 base, with 5 bases between them. This CDR3 region has 13 residues. CDR3 DNA: TGTGCCAGCAGCTTGGGACAGTCCTACGAGCAGTACTTC. Amino acid sequence: CASSLGQSYEQYF.

The chain combines TRBV19 with TRBJ2-1; 9 bases are a match to TRBD2. V was clipped by 4 bases and J by 6 bases; unmatched bases: 7. The CDR3 runs 15 residues. Per germline, CDR1 LNHDA and CDR2 SQIVND (reference sequence). Written as DNA, the CDR3 is TGTGCCAGTAGTACATCCGGGACTAGCCCCAATGAGCAGTTCTTC. Translation: CASSTSGTSPNEQFF.

The chain uses TRBV6-5 and TRBJ1-5; D is possibly TRBD1 (6 bases). V gave up 6 bases and J gave up 0 bases, with 12 bases separating them. This CDR3 region has 15 residues. Germline CDR1 is MNHEY and CDR2 is SVGAGI. CDR3 loop: CASRESGASNQPQHF. The CDR3 bases are TGTGCCAGCAGAGAGTCAGGGGCTAGCAATCAGCCCCAGCATTTT.

The genes are TRBV5-4 and TRBJ2-1; 10 positions agree with TRBD2. CDR1 and CDR2 from the germline V gene are SGHNT and YYREEE (reference sequence). The CDR3 loop spans 15 amino acids. Unmatched junction bases numbered 5, after V lost 4 bases and J lost 4 bases. The CDR3 DNA is TGTGCCAGCAGCCCGGGACTAGCGAGTTACAATGAGCAGTTCTTC. The encoded protein is CASSPGLASYNEQFF.

The V gene is TRBV7-6, the J gene TRBJ2-1, with 9 nucleotides matching TRBD1. The germline gives CDR1 SGHVS, CDR2 FNYEAQ. There are 14 residues in the CDR3. V gave up 2 bases and J gave up 7 bases; unmatched junction bases: 3. This CDR3 is CASSLTGTGNEQFF. The CDR3 DNA is TGTGCCAGCAGCTTAACCGGGACAGGGAATGAGCAGTTCTTC.

V is TRBV9 and J is TRBJ2-1; perhaps TRBD2 as D (5 bases). V lost 3 bases to trimming and J lost 4 bases, with 14 bases between them. The CDR3 has 15 amino acids. Germline V gene sequence: CDR1 SGDLS, CDR2 YYNGEE. The CDR3 region has the DNA TGTGCCAGCAGCGCCCGCCCGGACTTATACAATGAGCAGTTCTTC. Its protein is CASSARPDLYNEQFF.

The CDR3 spells CASSLNSVNTGELFF. CDR3 nucleotides: TGTGCCAGCAGCTTGAATTCAGTGAACACCGGGGAGCTGTTTTTT. The chain uses TRBV11-3 and TRBJ2-2; D remains ambiguous. V lost 3 bases to trimming and J lost 1 base, with 9 bases between them. The CDR3 totals 15 residues. CDR1 and CDR2 from the germline V gene are SGHNT and YENEEA. The whole variable domain, filled in from reference TRBV11-3 and TRBJ2-2, reads EAGVVQSPRYKIIEKKQPVAFWCNPISGHNTLYWYLQNLGQGPELLIRYENEEAVDDSQLPKDRFSAERLKGVDSTLKIQPAELGDSAVYLCASSLNSVNTGELFFGEGSRLTVL.

The chain uses TRBV5-1 and TRBJ2-7, with 9 nucleotides matching TRBD2. Trimming cost V 5 bases and J 4 bases; bases outside gene matches: 16. CDR3 size: 17 residues. Germline CDR1 is SGHRS and CDR2 is YFSETQ. The DNA for the CDR3 is TGCGCCAGCAGTCCTCGGGGTGCAAGCGGGAGGTGGTACGAGCAGTACTTC. This sequence encodes CASSPRGASGRWYEQYF. The entire variable domain, with the rest obtained from reference TRBV5-1 and TRBJ2-7, is as follows: KAGVTQTPRYLIKTRGQQVTLSCSPISGHRSVSWYQQTPGQGLQFLFEYFSETQRNKGNFPGRFSGRQFSNSRSEMNVSTLELGDSALYLCASSPRGASGRWYEQYFGPGTRLTVT.

This chain uses TRBV7-2 with TRBJ1-3; 10 bases agree with TRBD1. Germline trimming cut 6 bases from V and 1 base from J; bases unmatched to any gene: 9. The length of the CDR3 is 17 residues. Germline V gene sequence: CDR1 SGHTA, CDR2 FQGNSA. CDR3 residues: CASSFGTGASSGNTIYF. CDR3 nucleotides: TGTGCCAGCAGTTTCGGGACAGGGGCATCTTCTGGAAACACCATATATTTT. Full variable domain (rest looked up from reference TRBV7-2 and TRBJ1-3): GAGVSQSPSNKVTEKGKDVELRCDPISGHTALYWYRQSLGQGLEFLIYFQGNSAPDKSGLPSDRFSAERTGGSVSTLTIQRTQQEDSAVYLCASSFGTGASSGNTIYFGEGSWLTVV.

The chain joins TRBV7-7 to TRBJ2-2; D is unclear. The germline V gene encodes CDR1 SSHAT and CDR2 FNYEAQ (reference sequence). The CDR3 is made up of 15 amino acids. V lost 1 base to trimming and J lost 6 bases, with 12 bases between them. This CDR3 reads CASSLGPLRAGELFF. The CDR3 DNA sequence: TGTGCCAGCAGCTTAGGCCCCCTCCGAGCCGGGGAGCTGTTTTTT.

The chain joins TRBV7-2 to TRBJ2-5, with 9 bases fitting TRBD1. With V trimmed by 5 bases and J by 4 bases, 8 bases remained unmatched. The CDR3 extends over 15 amino acids. The germline V gene has CDR1 SGHTA and CDR2 FQGNSA. The CDR3 region is CASSLQGAVRETQYF. CDR3 coding DNA: TGTGCCAGCAGCCTACAGGGGGCAGTTCGAGAGACCCAGTACTTC.

The chain joins TRBV30 to TRBJ1-5; D unresolved. Trimming removed 1 base at V and 7 bases at J, with 11 bases between. This CDR3 contains 13 residues. Germline assignment: CDR1 GTSNPN and CDR2 SVGIG (reference sequence). CDR3 in amino acids: CAWSAGIGQPQHF. In DNA form, the CDR3 reads TGTGCCTGGAGTGCCGGGATCGGCCAGCCCCAGCATTTT.

The chain employs TRBV5-4 and TRBJ2-1; 9 positions agree with TRBD2. Losses at the gene ends were 1 base for V and 7 bases for J; bases not matched to a gene: 3. The germline V gene encodes CDR1 SGHNT and CDR2 YYREEE (reference sequence). This CDR3 comprises 14 residues. The DNA of the CDR3 is TGTGCCAGCAGCTTGTTGGGACTAGCTAATGAGCAGTTCTTC. Residues: CASSLLGLANEQFF. Supplemented by reference TRBV5-4 and TRBJ2-1, the full variable domain reads ETGVTQSPTHLIKTRGQQVTLRCSSQSGHNTVSWYQQALGQGPQFIFQYYREEENGRGNFPPRFSGLQFPNYSSELNVNALELDDSALYLCASSLLGLANEQFFGPGTRLTVL.

The V call is TRBV6-6, the J call TRBJ1-2; 9 bases agree with TRBD1. The V and J ends lost 7 bases and 7 bases, in that order; junction bases with no gene match: 10. The CDR3 runs 14 residues. CDR1 is MNHNY, CDR2 SVGAGI, per germline (reference sequence). CDR3 sequence: CASTPTGGSSGYTF. The CDR3 nucleotides read TGTGCCAGCACTCCGACAGGGGGGAGTTCTGGCTACACCTTC.

This chain connects TRBV7-2 to TRBJ2-5, with TRBD2 matching 15 bases. Trimming at V came to 0 bases and at J to 5 bases, leaving 4 bases not matched to a gene. The germline gives CDR1 SGHTA, CDR2 FQGNSA. The CDR3 loop spans 17 amino acids. CDR3 in DNA: TGTGCCAGCAGCTTAGCCGGGACTAGCGGGGGGAGGGAGACCCAGTACTTC. Its protein is CASSLAGTSGGRETQYF.

The genes are TRBV27 and TRBJ2-1; 10 positions agree with TRBD1. V lost 0 bases to trimming and J lost 8 bases; unmatched junction nucleotides: 19. CDR3 size: 20 residues. Germline V gives CDR1 MNHEY, CDR2 SMNVEV (reference sequence). CDR3 in amino acids: CASSLSLGTGAFSGIYEQFF. The CDR3 nucleotides read TGTGCCAGCAGTTTATCGCTCGGGACAGGGGCTTTCTCAGGTATCTATGAGCAGTTCTTC.

This clone has just one count. This chain joins TRBV29-1 and TRBJ1-1; TRBD1 matches at 7 bases. Trimming at V came to 4 bases and at J to 6 bases, leaving 8 bases not matched to a gene. CDR3 size: 13 residues. Germline V CDR1 and CDR2: SQVTM, ANQGSEA. The CDR3 spells CSVAQGGLAEAFF. Written as DNA, the CDR3 is TGCAGCGTTGCCCAGGGGGGTCTGGCTGAAGCTTTCTTT.

The V gene is TRBV7-2, the J gene TRBJ1-1; 8 bases are shared with TRBD1. This CDR3 spans 12 amino acids. The ends lost 5 bases at V and 11 bases at J; junction bases unmatched: 7. Germline V gene sequence: CDR1 SGHTA, CDR2 FQGNSA. CDR3 protein: CASSRDRFVAFF. The CDR3, as DNA: TGTGCCAGCAGCCGGGACAGGTTTGTGGCTTTCTTT.